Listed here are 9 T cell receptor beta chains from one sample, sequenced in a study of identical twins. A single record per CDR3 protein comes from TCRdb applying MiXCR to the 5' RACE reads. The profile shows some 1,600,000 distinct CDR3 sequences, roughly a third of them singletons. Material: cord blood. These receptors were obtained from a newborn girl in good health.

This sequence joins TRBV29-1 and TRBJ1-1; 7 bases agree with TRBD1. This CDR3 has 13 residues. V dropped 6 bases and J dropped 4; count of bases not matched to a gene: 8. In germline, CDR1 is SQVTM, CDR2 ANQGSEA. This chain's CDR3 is CSVLARGGTEAFF. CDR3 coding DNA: TGCAGCGTGCTCGCCAGGGGGGGCACTGAAGCTTTCTTT.

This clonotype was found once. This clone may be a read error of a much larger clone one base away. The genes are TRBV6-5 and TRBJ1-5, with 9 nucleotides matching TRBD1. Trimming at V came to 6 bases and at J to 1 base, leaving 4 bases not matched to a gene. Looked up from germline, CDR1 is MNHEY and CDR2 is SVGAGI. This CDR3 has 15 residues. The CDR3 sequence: CASRPGTGSNQPQHF. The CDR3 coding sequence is TGTGCCAGCAGGCCCGGGACAGGGAGCAATCAGCCCCAGCATTTT.

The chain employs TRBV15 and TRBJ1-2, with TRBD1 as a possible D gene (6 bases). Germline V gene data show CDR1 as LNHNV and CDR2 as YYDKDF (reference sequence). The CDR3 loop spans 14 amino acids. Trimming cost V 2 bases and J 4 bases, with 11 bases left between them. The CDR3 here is CATSRTSGAYGYTF. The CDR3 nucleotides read TGTGCCACCAGCAGAACCTCAGGGGCCTATGGCTACACCTTC. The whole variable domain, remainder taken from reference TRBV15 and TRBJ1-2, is DAMVIQNPRYQVTQFGKPVTLSCSQTLNHNVMYWYQQKSSQAPKLLFHYYDKDFNNEADTPDNFQSRRPNTSFCFLDIRSPGLGDTAMYLCATSRTSGAYGYTFGSGTRLTVV.

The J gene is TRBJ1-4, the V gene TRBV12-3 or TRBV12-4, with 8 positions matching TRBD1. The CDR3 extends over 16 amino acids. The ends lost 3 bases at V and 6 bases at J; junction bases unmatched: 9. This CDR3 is CASSFFSQTGDEKLFF. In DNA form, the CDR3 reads TGTGCCAGCAGTTTCTTTAGCCAGACAGGGGATGAAAAACTGTTTTTT.

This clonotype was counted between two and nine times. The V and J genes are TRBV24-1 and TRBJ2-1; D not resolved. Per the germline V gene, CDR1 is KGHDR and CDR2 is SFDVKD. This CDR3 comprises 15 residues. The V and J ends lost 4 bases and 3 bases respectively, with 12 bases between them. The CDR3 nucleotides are TGTGCCACCAGTGACGCCGTTAGGGACTACAATGAGCAGTTCTTC. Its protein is CATSDAVRDYNEQFF.

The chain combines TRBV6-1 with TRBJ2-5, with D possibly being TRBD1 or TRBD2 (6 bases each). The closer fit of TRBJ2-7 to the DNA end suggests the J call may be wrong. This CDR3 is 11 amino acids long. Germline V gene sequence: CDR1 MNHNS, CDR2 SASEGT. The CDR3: CASGGLSEQYF. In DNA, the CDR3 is TGTGCCAGCGGGGGGCTTAGCGAGCAGTACTTC.

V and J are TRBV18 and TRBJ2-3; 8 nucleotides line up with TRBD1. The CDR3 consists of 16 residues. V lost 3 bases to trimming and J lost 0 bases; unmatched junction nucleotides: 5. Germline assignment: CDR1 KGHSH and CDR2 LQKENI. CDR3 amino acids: CASSPQGQASTDTQYF. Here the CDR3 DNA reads TGTGCCAGCTCACCGCAGGGACAGGCAAGCACAGATACGCAGTATTTT.

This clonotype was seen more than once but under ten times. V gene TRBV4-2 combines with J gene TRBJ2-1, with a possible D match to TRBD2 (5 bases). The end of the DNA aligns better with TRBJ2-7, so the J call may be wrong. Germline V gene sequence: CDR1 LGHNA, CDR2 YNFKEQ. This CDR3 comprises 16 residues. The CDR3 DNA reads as TGTGCCAGCAGCCACTCGGACTCACCCTCCTACAATGAGCAGTACTTC. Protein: CASSHSDSPSYNEQYF.

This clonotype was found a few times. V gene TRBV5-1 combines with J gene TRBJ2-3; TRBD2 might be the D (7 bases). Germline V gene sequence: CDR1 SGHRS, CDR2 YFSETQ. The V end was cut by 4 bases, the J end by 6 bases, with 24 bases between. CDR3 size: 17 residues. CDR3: CASSLPAGRGASDTQYF. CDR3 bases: TGCGCCAGCAGCCTTCCCGCCGGACGGGGGGCTTCCGATACGCAGTATTTT.